Listed below are T cell receptor beta chains from one sample, sequenced in a study of cytomegalovirus exposure and HLA in healthy donors. TCRdb keeps only in-frame clones here, not all; method: immunoSEQ multiplex PCR. This table has about 160,000 clones, approximately 96% appearing once. Material for sequencing was PBMCs. The receptor set was obtained from a woman aged 18-29 years in good health and CMV-seronegative. Each CDR3 is given with its conserved first and last residue. The order of the fields is J gene, clone size, CDR3 length, V gene, D gene, CDR3 protein, CDR3 DNA. D genes are given only for firm matches. Not all rows give a size; the values are once, few, many and, for expanded clones, a class.

j_gene: TRBJ2-1; abundance: -; len: 17; v_gene: TRBV19; d_gene: TRBD2; CDR3aa: CASSKTSGGPSYNEQFF; CDR3nt: TGTGCCAGTAGTAAGACTAGCGGGGGGCCCTCCTACAATGAGCAGTTCTTC
j_gene: TRBJ2-3; abundance: -; len: 15; v_gene: TRBV18; d_gene: -; CDR3aa: CASSPYVQVPDTQYF; CDR3nt: TGTGCCAGCTCACCCTATGTCCAGGTCCCAGATACGCAGTATTTT
j_gene: TRBJ1-5; abundance: -; len: 14; v_gene: TRBV2; d_gene: -; CDR3aa: CASTEWAADQPQHF; CDR3nt: TGTGCCAGCACCGAATGGGCTGCAGATCAGCCCCAGCATTTT
j_gene: TRBJ1-1; abundance: once; len: 13; v_gene: TRBV19; d_gene: TRBD1; CDR3aa: CASNRGRNTEAFF; CDR3nt: TGTGCCAGCAACAGGGGAAGGAACACTGAAGCTTTCTTT
j_gene: TRBJ2-1; abundance: -; len: 16; v_gene: TRBV7-9; d_gene: TRBD1; CDR3aa: CASSNYRDSPYNEQFF; CDR3nt: TGTGCCAGCAGCAACTACCGGGACAGTCCTTACAATGAGCAGTTCTTC
j_gene: TRBJ1-2; abundance: -; len: 13; v_gene: TRBV7-8; d_gene: -; CDR3aa: CASSLRGYGGYTF; CDR3nt: TGTGCCAGCAGCTTAAGGGGGTATGGTGGCTACACCTTC
j_gene: TRBJ2-1; abundance: -; len: 18; v_gene: TRBV4-1; d_gene: TRBD2; CDR3aa: CASSQRGIAGTLYNEQFF; CDR3nt: TGCGCCAGCAGCCAACGGGGGATAGCGGGGACCTTATACAATGAGCAGTTCTTC
j_gene: TRBJ2-1; abundance: -; len: 18; v_gene: TRBV27; d_gene: TRBD1; CDR3aa: CASSLLSTGGSPYNEQFF; CDR3nt: TGTGCCAGCAGTTTGCTCTCGACAGGGGGAAGCCCCTACAATGAGCAGTTCTTC
j_gene: TRBJ1-2; abundance: -; len: 13; v_gene: TRBV7-9; d_gene: -; CDR3aa: CASSLGENYGYTF; CDR3nt: TGTGCCAGCAGCTTAGGTGAGAACTATGGCTACACCTTC
j_gene: TRBJ2-3; abundance: -; len: 14; v_gene: TRBV7-2; d_gene: TRBD1; CDR3aa: CASSTRTGWDTQYF; CDR3nt: TGTGCCAGCAGCACCCGGACAGGATGGGATACGCAGTATTTT
j_gene: TRBJ2-1; abundance: -; len: 18; v_gene: TRBV4-1; d_gene: TRBD2; CDR3aa: CASSQIGLAGGTYNEQFF; CDR3nt: TGCGCCAGCAGCCAGATCGGACTAGCGGGGGGAACGTACAATGAGCAGTTCTTC
j_gene: TRBJ2-7; abundance: -; len: 15; v_gene: TRBV13; d_gene: TRBD1; CDR3aa: CASSPQGGSAYEQYF; CDR3nt: TGTGCCAGCAGCCCCCAAGGGGGCAGTGCTTACGAGCAGTACTTC
j_gene: TRBJ2-7; abundance: -; len: 13; v_gene: TRBV9; d_gene: TRBD1; CDR3aa: CASSGDRGPALYF; CDR3nt: TGTGCCAGCAGCGGGGACAGGGGGCCTGCTTTGTACTTC
j_gene: TRBJ2-1; abundance: -; len: 12; v_gene: TRBV5-4; d_gene: -; CDR3aa: CASSSTINEQFF; CDR3nt: TGTGCCAGCAGCTCGACTATCAATGAGCAGTTCTTC
j_gene: TRBJ2-7; abundance: -; len: 14; v_gene: TRBV6-5; d_gene: -; CDR3aa: CASSYSRGSYEQYF; CDR3nt: TGTGCCAGCAGTTACTCGCGGGGATCCTACGAGCAGTACTTC
j_gene: TRBJ1-4; abundance: -; len: 14; v_gene: TRBV12-5; d_gene: TRBD1; CDR3aa: CASGQDRGREKLFF; CDR3nt: TGTGCTAGTGGCCAGGACAGGGGTAGGGAAAAACTGTTTTTT
j_gene: TRBJ2-1; abundance: -; len: 13; v_gene: TRBV7-3; d_gene: -; CDR3aa: CASSLSRNNEQFF; CDR3nt: TGTGCCAGCAGCTTAAGCAGGAACAATGAGCAGTTCTTC